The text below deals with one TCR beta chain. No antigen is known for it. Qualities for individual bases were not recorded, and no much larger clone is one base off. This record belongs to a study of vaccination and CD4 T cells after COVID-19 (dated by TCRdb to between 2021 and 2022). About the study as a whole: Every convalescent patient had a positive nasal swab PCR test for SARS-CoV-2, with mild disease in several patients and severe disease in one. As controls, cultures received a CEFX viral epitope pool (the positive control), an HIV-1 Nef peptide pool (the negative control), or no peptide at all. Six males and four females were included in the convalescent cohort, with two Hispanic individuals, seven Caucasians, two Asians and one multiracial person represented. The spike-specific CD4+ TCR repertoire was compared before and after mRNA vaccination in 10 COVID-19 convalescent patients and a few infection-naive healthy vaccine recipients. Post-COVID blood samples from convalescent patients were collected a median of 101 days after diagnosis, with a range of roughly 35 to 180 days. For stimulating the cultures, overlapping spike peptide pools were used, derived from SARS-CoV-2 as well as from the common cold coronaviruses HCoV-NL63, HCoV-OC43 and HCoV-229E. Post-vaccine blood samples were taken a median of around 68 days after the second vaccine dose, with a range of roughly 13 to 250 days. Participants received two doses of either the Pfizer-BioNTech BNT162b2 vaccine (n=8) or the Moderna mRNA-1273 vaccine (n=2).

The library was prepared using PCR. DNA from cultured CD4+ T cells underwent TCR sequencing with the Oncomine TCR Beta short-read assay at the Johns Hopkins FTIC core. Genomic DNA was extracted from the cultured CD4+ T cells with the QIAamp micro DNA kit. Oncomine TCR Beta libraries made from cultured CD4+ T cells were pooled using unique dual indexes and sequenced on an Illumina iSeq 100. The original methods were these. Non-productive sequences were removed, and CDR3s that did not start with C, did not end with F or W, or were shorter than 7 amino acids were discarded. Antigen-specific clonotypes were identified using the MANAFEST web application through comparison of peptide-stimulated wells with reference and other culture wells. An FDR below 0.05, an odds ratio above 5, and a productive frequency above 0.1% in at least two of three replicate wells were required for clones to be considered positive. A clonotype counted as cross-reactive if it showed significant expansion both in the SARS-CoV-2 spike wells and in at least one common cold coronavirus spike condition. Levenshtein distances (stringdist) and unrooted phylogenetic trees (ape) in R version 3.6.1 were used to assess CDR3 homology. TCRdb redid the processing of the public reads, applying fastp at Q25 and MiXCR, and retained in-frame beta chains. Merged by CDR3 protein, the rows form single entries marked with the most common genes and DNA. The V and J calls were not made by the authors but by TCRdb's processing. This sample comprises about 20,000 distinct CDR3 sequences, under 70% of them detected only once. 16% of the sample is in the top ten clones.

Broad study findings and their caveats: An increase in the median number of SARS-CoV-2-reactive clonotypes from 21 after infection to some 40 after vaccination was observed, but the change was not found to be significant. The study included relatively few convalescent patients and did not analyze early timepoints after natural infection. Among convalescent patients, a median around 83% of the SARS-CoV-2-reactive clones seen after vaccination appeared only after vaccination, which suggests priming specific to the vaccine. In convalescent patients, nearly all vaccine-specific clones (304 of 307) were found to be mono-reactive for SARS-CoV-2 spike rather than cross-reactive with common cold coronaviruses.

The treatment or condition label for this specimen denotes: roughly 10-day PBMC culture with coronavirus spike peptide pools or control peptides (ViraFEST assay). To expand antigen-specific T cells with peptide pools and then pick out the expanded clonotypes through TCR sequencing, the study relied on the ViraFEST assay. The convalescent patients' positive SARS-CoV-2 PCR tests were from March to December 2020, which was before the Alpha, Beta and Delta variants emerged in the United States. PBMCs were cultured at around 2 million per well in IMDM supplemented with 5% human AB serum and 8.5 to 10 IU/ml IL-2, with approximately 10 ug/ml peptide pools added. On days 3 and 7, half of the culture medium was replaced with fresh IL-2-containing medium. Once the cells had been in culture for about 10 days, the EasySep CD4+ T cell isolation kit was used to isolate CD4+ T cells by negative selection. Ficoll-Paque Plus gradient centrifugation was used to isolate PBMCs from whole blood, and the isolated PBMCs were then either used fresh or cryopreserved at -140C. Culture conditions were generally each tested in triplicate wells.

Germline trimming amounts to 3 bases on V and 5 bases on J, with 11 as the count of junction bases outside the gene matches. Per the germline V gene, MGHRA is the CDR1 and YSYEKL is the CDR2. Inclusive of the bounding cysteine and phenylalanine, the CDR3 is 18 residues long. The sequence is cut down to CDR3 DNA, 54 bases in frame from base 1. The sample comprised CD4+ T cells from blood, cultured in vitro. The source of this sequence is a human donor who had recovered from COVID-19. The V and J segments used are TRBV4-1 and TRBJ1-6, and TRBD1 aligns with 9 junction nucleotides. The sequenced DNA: TGCGCCAGCAGCCACATACAACGACAGGGGGGTAATAATTCACCCCTCCACTTT. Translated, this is CASSHIQRQGGNNSPLHF.